Listed below are T cell receptor beta chains from one sample, sequenced in a study of cytomegalovirus exposure and HLA in healthy donors. The data were produced by immunoSEQ multiplex PCR, yet TCRdb's version contains in-frame clones alone and is incomplete. Of 250,000 to 300,000 clones in the sample, around 87% are singletons; the top ten hold under 0.45%. The specimen sequenced was PBMCs. The receptors stem from a woman aged 18 to 35 in good health and CMV-seronegative. Both conserved end residues are part of each CDR3. Clone size appears in some rows only: once, few, many, or a class for an expanded clone.

j_call clone_size v_call cdr3_aa
TRBJ1-6 NA TRBV2 CASSDRGPDTNPYSPLHF
TRBJ1-5 once TRBV27 CASSLTGPNSNQPQHF
TRBJ2-1 once TRBV18 CASSLLAVNNEQFF
TRBJ2-3 once TRBV14 CASSQRTRDTQYF
TRBJ2-3 NA TRBV4-1 CASSQARGGDADTQYF
TRBJ2-2 NA TRBV7-6 CASSRLVNTGELFF
TRBJ2-5 NA TRBV5-8 CASSALDRDEETQYF
TRBJ2-5 NA TRBV6-1 CASSEALMDRATRETQYF
TRBJ1-2 once TRBV6-1 CASSSGGPYGYTF
TRBJ1-4 NA TRBV7-7 CASSPTGVGEKLFF
TRBJ1-2 NA TRBV5-4 CASSQDTNYGYTF
TRBJ1-1 once TRBV5-6 CASSALSVNTEAFF
TRBJ2-7 NA TRBV21-1 CASSKARDREKQYF
TRBJ2-7 NA TRBV7-2 CASSLQTYEQYF
TRBJ2-5 NA TRBV6-6 CASSYGQGAGETQYF
TRBJ1-2 NA TRBV27 CASTQLGQTDYGYTF
TRBJ1-1 NA TRBV13 CASSSTGKGEAFF
TRBJ2-3 NA TRBV6-1 CASGQGGTDTQYF
TRBJ1-2 NA TRBV7-3 CASSPSTGYGYTF
TRBJ2-1 NA TRBV6-5 CASSYWTGVSNEQFF
TRBJ1-5 few TRBV15 CATSRAVYSNQPQHF
TRBJ2-2 NA TRBV7-9 CASSLNAAAQTGELFF
TRBJ1-2 NA TRBV10-3 CAIKLAVPPTNGYTF
TRBJ1-2 NA TRBV14 CASSQDRVNYGYTF
TRBJ2-5 NA TRBV6-5 CASSYRDRGDQETQYF
TRBJ2-3 NA TRBV28 CASSSQRGVLSHF
TRBJ2-2 NA TRBV4-1 CASSNRVGGELFF
TRBJ2-5 NA TRBV27 CASSTTSSWTQYF
TRBJ2-1 NA TRBV6-5 CASSSYSGGAYEQFF
TRBJ1-1 NA TRBV28 CASSLYAPRDSRTSEAFF
TRBJ1-5 NA TRBV30 CAWRPGIGNQPQHF
TRBJ1-4 NA TRBV6-1 CATQGWEKLFF
TRBJ2-5 NA TRBV5-8 CASSPLNGGETQYF
TRBJ1-1 NA TRBV7-9 CASSLGQINTEAFF
TRBJ1-5 NA TRBV2 CASSEYGTGNNQPQHF
TRBJ2-3 NA TRBV5-1 CASSLDISDTQYF
TRBJ2-3 NA TRBV4-2 CASSNRLAGGYTDTQYF
TRBJ2-6 NA TRBV4-1 CASSQDDVARFGHSGANVLTF
TRBJ1-6 NA TRBV4-2 CASSQDSPNNSPLHF
TRBJ1-5 once TRBV28 CASSSPTGPDQPQHF
TRBJ1-1 once TRBV6-1 CASSALRKLEYQDTEAFF
TRBJ2-5 NA TRBV15 CATSRDTRLAGGWETQYF
TRBJ2-6 NA TRBV28 CASNWASGANVLTF
TRBJ1-1 NA TRBV2 CASRPTGAIGAFF
TRBJ1-6 NA TRBV5-1 CASSLGDRNSPLHF
TRBJ2-5 NA TRBV15 CATSTYRGRGETQYF
TRBJ1-1 NA TRBV10-3 CAISEVRREGANEAFF
TRBJ1-2 NA TRBV28 CASSLLPQGIGYGYTF
TRBJ2-7 NA TRBV4-3 CASSLRTGTSYEQYF
TRBJ1-2 NA TRBV19 CASSLGSGNVYGYTF
TRBJ1-4 NA TRBV6-5 CASRPRDRGSEKLFF
TRBJ2-5 NA TRBV5-1 CASSLIISETQYF
TRBJ2-5 NA TRBV7-2 CASSPQGEETQYF
TRBJ1-3 NA TRBV29-1 CSVDRDRGGNSGNTIYF
TRBJ2-3 NA TRBV29-1 CSAGTPGITDTQYF
TRBJ2-3 NA TRBV13 CASSLGLRGGRRTDTQYF
TRBJ2-2 NA TRBV7-3 CASSNGAGGSGELFF